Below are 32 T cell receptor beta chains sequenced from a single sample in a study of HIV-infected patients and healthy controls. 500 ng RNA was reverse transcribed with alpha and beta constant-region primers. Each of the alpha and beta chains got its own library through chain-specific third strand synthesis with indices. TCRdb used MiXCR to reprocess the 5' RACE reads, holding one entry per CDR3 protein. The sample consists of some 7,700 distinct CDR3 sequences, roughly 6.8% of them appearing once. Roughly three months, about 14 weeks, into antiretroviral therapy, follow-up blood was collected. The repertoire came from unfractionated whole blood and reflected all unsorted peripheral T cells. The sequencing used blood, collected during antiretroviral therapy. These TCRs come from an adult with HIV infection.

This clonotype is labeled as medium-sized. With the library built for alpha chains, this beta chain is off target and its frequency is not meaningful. As DNA, the CDR3 is TGTGCCAGCATCTTTGAGGGGCTAGGGCGCAATCAGCCCCAGCATTTT. It encodes CASIFEGLGRNQPQHF. The chain carries TRBV28 and TRBJ1-5, with D possibly being TRBD1 (5 bases). The CDR3 has 16 residues. The V end lost 7 bases, the J end lost 2 bases, and 18 bases lay between the germline ends. Germline lookup yields CDR1 MDHEN and CDR2 SYDVKM.

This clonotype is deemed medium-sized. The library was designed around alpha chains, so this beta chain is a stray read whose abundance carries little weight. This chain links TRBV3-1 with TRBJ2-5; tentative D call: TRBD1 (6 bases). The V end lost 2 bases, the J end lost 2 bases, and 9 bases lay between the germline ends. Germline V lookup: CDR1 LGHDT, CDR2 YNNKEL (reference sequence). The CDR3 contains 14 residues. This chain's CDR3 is CASSQWTAQETQYF. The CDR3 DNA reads TGTGCCAGCAGCCAATGGACAGCACAAGAGACCCAGTACTTC.

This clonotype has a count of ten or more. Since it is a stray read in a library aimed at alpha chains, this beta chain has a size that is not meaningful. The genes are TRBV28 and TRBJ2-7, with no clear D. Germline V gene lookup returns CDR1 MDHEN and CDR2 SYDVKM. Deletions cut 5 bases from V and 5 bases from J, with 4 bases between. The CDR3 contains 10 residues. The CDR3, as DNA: TGTGCCAGCAGTAGCGACGAGCAGTACTTC. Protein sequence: CASSSDEQYF.

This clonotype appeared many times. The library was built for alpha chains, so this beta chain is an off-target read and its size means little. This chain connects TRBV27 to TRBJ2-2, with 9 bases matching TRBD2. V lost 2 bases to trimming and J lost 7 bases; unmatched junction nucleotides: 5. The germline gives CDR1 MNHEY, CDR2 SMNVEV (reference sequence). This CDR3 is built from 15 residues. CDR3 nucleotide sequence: TGTGCCAGCAGTTTAGCGGGGGGGCTGGGCGGGGAGCTGTTTTTT. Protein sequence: CASSLAGGLGGELFF.

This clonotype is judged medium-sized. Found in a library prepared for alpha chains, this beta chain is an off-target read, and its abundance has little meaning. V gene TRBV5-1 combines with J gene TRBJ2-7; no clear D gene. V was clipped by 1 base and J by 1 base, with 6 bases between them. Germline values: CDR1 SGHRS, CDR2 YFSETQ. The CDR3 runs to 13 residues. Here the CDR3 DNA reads TGCGCCAGCAGCTTGTGGGTTTCCTACGAGCAGTACTTC. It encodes CASSLWVSYEQYF.

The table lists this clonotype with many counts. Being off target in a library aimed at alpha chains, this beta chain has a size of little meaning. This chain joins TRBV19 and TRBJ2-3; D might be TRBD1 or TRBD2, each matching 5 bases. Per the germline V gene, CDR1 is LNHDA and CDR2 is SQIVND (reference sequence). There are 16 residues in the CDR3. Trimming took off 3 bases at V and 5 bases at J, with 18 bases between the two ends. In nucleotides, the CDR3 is TGTGCCAGTAGTATCCACGGGGCGGATTTTATAGATACGCAGTATTTT. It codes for CASSIHGADFIDTQYF.

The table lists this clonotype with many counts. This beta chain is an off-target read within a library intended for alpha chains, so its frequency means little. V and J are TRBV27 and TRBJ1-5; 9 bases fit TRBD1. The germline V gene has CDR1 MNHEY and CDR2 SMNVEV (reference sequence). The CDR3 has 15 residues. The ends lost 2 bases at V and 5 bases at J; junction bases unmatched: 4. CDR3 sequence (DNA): TGTGCCAGCAGTTTAATATGGACAGGGGATCAGCCCCAGCATTTT. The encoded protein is CASSLIWTGDQPQHF.

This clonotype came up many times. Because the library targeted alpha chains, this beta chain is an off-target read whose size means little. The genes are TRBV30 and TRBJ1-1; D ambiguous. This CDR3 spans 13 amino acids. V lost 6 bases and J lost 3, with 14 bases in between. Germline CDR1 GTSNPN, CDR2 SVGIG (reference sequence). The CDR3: CACTPDGDTEAFF. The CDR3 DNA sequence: TGTGCCTGCACCCCCGACGGTGACACTGAAGCTTTCTTT.

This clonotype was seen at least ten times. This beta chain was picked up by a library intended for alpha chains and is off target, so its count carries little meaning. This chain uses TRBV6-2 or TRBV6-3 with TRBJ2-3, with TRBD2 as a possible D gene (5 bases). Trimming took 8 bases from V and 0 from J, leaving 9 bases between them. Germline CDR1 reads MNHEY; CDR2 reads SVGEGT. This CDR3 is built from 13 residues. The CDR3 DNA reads TGTGCCAGCGGGAGACGGAGCACAGATACGCAGTATTTT. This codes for CASGRRSTDTQYF.

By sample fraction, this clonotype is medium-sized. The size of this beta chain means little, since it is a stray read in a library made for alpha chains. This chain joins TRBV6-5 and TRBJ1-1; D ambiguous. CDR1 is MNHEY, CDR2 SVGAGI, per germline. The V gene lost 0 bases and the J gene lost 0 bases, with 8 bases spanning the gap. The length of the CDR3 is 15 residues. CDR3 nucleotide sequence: TGTGCCAGCAGTTACTCTGCGGCAATGAACACTGAAGCTTTCTTT. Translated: CASSYSAAMNTEAFF.

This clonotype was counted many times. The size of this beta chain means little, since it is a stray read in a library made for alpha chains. This chain's CDR3 is CASSFLDRAYNEQFF. The CDR3 DNA reads TGTGCCAGCAGCTTCCTGGACCGCGCCTACAATGAGCAGTTCTTC. The gene calls are TRBV7-9 and TRBJ2-1; unclear D gene. CDR1 is SEHNR and CDR2 is FQNEAQ in the germline V gene (reference sequence). The CDR3 loop spans 15 amino acids. V lost 3 bases and J lost 2, with 11 bases in between.

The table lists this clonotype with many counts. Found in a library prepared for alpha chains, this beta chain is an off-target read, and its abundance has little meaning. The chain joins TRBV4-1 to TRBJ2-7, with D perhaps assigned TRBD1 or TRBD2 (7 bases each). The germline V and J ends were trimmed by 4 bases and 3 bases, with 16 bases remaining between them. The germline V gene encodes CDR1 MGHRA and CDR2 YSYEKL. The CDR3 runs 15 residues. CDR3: CASSRIQGGVYEQYF. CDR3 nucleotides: TGCGCCAGCAGCCGGATCCAGGGGGGGGTCTACGAGCAGTACTTC.

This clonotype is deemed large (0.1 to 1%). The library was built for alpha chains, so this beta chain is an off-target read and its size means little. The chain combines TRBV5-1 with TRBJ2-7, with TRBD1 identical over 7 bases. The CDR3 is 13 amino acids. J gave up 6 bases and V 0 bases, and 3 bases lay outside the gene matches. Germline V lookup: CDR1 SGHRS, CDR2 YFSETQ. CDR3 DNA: TGCGCCAGCAGCTTGGGACAGGGAAGCGAGCAGTACTTC. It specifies CASSLGQGSEQYF.

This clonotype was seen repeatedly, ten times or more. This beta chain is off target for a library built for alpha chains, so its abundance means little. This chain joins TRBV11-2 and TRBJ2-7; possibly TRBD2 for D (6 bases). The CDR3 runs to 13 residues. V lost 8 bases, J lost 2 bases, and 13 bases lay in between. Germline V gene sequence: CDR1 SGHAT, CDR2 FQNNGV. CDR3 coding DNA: TGTGCCAGCGCCCCAGGGAGGCCCTACGAGCAGTACTTC. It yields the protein CASAPGRPYEQYF. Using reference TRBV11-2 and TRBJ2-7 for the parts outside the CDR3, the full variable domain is EAGVAQSPRYKIIEKRQSVAFWCNPISGHATLYWYQQILGQGPKLLIQFQNNGVVDDSQLPKDRFSAERLKGVDSTLKIQPAKLEDSAVYLCASAPGRPYEQYFGPGTRLTVT.

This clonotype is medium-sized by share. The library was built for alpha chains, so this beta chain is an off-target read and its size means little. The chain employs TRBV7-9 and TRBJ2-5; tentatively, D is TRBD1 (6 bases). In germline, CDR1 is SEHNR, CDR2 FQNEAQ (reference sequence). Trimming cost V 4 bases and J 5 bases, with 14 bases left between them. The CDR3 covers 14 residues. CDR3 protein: CASSSTGKGETQYF. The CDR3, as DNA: TGTGCCAGCAGCTCAACAGGGAAGGGCGAGACCCAGTACTTC.

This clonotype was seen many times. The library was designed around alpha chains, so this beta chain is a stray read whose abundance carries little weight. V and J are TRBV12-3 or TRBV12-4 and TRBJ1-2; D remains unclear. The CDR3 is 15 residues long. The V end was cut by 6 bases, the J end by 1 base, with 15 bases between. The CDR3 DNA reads TGTGCCAGCAGCTCCGAGGGCAGTTTTAACTATGGCTACACCTTC. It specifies CASSSEGSFNYGYTF.

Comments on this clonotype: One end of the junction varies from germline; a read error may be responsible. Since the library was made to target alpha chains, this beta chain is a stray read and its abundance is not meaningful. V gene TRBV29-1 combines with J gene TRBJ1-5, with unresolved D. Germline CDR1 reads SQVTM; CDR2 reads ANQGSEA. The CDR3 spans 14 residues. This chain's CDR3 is CSVYAGGWDKPQNF. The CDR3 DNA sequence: TGCAGCGTTTACGCTGGCGGGTGGGATAAGCCACAGAATTTT.

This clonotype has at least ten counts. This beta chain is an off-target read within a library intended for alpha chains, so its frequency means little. CDR3 coding DNA: TGTGCCAGCGGGCAGGGGGAACTCACCGGGGAGCTGTTTTTT. Protein product: CASGQGELTGELFF. The J gene is TRBJ2-2, the V gene TRBV6-5, with 7 nucleotides matching TRBD1. CDR3 length: 14 residues. J gave up 4 bases and V 8 bases, and 7 bases lay outside the gene matches. The germline CDR1 and CDR2 sequences are MNHEY and SVGAGI.

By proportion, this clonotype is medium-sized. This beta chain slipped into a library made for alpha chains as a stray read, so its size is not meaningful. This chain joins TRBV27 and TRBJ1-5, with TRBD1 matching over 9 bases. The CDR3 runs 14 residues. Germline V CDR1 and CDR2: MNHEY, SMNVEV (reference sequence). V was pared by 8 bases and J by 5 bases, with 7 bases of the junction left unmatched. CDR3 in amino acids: CASAWDRAHQPQHF. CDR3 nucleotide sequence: TGTGCCAGCGCCTGGGACAGGGCCCATCAGCCCCAGCATTTT.

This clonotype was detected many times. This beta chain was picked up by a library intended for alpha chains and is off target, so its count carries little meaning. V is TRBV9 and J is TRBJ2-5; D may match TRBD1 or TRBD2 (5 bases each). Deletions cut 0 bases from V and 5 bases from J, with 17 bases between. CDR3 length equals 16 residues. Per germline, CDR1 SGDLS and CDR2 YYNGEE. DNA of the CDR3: TGTGCCAGCAGCGTAGGAGGAGCAGGGACGTCGGAGACCCAGTACTTC. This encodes CASSVGGAGTSETQYF.

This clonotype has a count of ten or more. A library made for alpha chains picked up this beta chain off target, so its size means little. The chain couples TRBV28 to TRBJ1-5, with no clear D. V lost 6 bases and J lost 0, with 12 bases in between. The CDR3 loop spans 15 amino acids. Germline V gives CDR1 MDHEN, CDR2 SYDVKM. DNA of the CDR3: TGTGCCAGCAGCCCAAGGAGGGTTAGCAATCAGCCCCAGCATTTT. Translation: CASSPRRVSNQPQHF.

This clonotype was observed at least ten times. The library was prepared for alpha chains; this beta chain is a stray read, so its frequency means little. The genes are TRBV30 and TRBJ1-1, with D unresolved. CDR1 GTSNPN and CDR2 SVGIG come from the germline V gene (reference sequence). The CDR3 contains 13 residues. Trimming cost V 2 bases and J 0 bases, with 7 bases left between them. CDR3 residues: CAWSLTLNTEAFF. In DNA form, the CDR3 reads TGTGCCTGGAGTCTGACATTGAACACTGAAGCTTTCTTT.

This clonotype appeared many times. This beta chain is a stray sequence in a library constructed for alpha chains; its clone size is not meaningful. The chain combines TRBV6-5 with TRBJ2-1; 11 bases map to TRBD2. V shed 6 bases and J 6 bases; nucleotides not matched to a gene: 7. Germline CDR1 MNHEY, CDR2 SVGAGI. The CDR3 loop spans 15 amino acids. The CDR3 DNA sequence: TGTGCCAGCAGCCCTCCGGGACTAGCGGTCAATGAGCAGTTCTTC. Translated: CASSPPGLAVNEQFF.

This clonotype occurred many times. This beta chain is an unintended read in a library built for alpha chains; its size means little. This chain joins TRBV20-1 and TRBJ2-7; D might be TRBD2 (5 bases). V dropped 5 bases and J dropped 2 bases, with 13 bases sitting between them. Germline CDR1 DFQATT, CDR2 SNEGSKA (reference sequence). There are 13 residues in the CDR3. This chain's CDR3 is CSAEGGNPYEQYF. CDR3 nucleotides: TGCAGTGCTGAGGGTGGGAACCCCTACGAGCAGTACTTC.

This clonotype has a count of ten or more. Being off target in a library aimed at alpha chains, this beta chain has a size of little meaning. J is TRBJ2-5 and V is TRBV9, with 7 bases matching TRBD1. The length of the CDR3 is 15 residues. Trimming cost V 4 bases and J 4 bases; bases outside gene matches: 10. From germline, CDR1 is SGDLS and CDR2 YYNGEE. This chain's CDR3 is CASSPRPGGTETQYF. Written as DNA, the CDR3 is TGTGCCAGCAGCCCTAGACCAGGGGGTACAGAGACCCAGTACTTC. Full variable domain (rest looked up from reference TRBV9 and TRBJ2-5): DSGVTQTPKHLITATGQRVTLRCSPRSGDLSVYWYQQSLDQGLQFLIQYYNGEERAKGNILERFSAQQFPDLHSELNLSSLELGDSALYFCASSPRPGGTETQYFGPGTRLLVL.

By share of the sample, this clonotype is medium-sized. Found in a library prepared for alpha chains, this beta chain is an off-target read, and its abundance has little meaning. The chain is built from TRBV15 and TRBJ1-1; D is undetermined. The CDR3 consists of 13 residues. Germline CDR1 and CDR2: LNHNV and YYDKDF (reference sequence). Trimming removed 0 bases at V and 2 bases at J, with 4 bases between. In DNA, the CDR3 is TGTGCCACCAGCAGAGAACCTAACACTGAAGCTTTCTTT. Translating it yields CATSREPNTEAFF.

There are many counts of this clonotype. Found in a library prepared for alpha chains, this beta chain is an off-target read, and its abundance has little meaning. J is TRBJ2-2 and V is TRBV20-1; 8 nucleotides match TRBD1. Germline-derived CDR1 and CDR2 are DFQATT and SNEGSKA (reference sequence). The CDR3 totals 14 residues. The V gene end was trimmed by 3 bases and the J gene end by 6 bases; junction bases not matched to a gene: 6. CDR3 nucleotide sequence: TGCAGTGCTAGGACAGGGGTTTATGCCGGGGAGCTGTTTTTT. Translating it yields CSARTGVYAGELFF.

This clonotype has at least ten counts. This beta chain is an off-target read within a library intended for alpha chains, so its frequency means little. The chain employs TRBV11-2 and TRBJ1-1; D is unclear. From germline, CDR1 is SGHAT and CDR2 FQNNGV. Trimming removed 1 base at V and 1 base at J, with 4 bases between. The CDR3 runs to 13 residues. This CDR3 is CASSLGTNTEAFF. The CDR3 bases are TGTGCCAGCAGCTTAGGGACGAACACTGAAGCTTTCTTT.

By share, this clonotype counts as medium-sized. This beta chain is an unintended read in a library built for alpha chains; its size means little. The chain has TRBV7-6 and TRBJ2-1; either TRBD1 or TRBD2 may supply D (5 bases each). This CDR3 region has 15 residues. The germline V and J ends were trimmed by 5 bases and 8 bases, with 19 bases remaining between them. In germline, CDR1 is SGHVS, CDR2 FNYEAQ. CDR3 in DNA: TGTGCCAGCAGCCCCCGCTGGGGAGTGGGGCATGAGCAGTTCTTC. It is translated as CASSPRWGVGHEQFF. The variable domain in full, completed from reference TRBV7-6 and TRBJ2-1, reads GAGVSQSPRYKVTKRGQDVALRCDPISGHVSLYWYRQALGQGPEFLTYFNYEAQQDKSGLPNDRFSAERPEGSISTLTIQRTEQRDSAMYRCASSPRWGVGHEQFFGPGTRLTVL.

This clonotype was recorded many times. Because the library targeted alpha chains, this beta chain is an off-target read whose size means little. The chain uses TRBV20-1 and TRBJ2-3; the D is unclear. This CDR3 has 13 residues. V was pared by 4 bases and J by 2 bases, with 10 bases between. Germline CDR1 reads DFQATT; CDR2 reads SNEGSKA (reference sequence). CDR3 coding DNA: TGCAGTGCTAAGTTTGGGTCCACAGATACGCAGTATTTT. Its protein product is CSAKFGSTDTQYF.

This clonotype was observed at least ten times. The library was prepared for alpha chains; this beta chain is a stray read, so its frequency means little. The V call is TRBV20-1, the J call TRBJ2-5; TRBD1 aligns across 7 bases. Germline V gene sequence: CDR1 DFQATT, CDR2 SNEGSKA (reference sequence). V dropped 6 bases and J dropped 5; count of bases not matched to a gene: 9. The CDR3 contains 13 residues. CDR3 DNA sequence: TGCAGTGCCAGATACAGGGGTCGGGAGACCCAGTACTTC. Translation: CSARYRGRETQYF.

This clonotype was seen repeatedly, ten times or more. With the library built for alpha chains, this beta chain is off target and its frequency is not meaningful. This chain's CDR3 is CASSLTVASYEQYF. The CDR3 DNA follows: TGTGCCAGCAGTTTGACGGTAGCCTCCTACGAGCAGTACTTC. The V and J genes are TRBV27 and TRBJ2-7; D gene unclear. Germline lookup yields CDR1 MNHEY and CDR2 SMNVEV (reference sequence). Trimming took off 3 bases at V and 0 bases at J, with 9 bases between the two ends. This CDR3 spans 14 amino acids.